The rows below give T cell receptor beta chains drawn from one sample of a study of T cell repertoires in cytomegalovirus infection. TCRdb itself ran the reads through MiXCR, one entry per CDR3 protein. The table records around 300,000 distinct CDR3 sequences, 25% of them present only once. No antigen has been identified for these receptors. The material was cultured PBMCs, obtained from culture after CMV antigen stimulation. The source is a human donor in good health (CMV status not recorded). Some clones in this sample may be carry-over from other donors' samples. CDR3s include the opening cysteine and the closing phenylalanine or tryptophan. A D gene is named only where the DNA matches it firmly. Clone size is not always given. Where it is, it says once, few, many or a class for expanded clones.

j_call,cdr3_length,clone_size,v_call,d_call,cdr3_nt,cdr3_aa
TRBJ1-2,13,NA,TRBV10-3,TRBD1,TGTGCCACCAGTAGGGACAGGGGCGATGGCTACACCTTC,CATSRDRGDGYTF
TRBJ2-2,16,NA,TRBV20-1,NA,TGCAGTGCTAGAGATTGGGCAGGCGGGAACACCGGGGAGCTGTTTTTT,CSARDWAGGNTGELFF
TRBJ1-5,14,few,TRBV19,NA,TGTGCCAGTAGTATGAGGACAGTCAATCAGCCCCAGCATTTT,CASSMRTVNQPQHF
TRBJ2-5,11,NA,TRBV6-2/TRBV6-3,NA,TGTGCCAGCCGGTACGGGGAGACCCAGTACTTC,CASRYGETQYF
TRBJ1-2,12,NA,TRBV12-3/TRBV12-4,NA,TGTGCCAGCAGCCCTAAGGACTATGGCTACACCTTC,CASSPKDYGYTF
TRBJ1-2,15,NA,TRBV9,NA,TGTGCCAGCAGCGTAGATGGTCAGGAGTACTATGGCTACACCTTC,CASSVDGQEYYGYTF
TRBJ1-1,14,NA,TRBV12-3/TRBV12-4,TRBD1,TGTGCCAGCAGTCCAGGGGACAGGGGCACTGAAGCTTTCTTT,CASSPGDRGTEAFF
TRBJ2-3,14,many,TRBV7-6,NA,TGTGCCAGCAGCTCTCCCCCTTCCGCAGATACGCAGTATTTT,CASSSPPSADTQYF
TRBJ2-1,14,many,TRBV7-2,NA,TGTGCCAGCAACCCTAGCGTGGACTACAATGAGCAGTTCTTC,CASNPSVDYNEQFF
TRBJ2-1,12,few,TRBV7-9,NA,TGTGCCAGCAGCTTAAGGGAGAATGAGCAGTTCTTC,CASSLRENEQFF
TRBJ2-5,16,few,TRBV24-1,TRBD2,TGTGCCACCAGTGAACCAACCGGGACTACCGAAGAGACCCAGTACTTC,CATSEPTGTTEETQYF
TRBJ2-1,15,few,TRBV19,NA,TGTGCCAGTACCCCCGGTCTTAGGGGACCCAATGAGCAGTTCTTC,CASTPGLRGPNEQFF
TRBJ2-7,14,few,TRBV2,NA,TGTGCCAGTCGCAACGGGGCTTCCAACTACGAGCAGTACTTC,CASRNGASNYEQYF
TRBJ2-5,14,few,TRBV7-9,TRBD1,TGTGCCAGCAGCTTTGGACAGGGAACAGAGACCCAGTACTTC,CASSFGQGTETQYF
TRBJ2-1,16,NA,TRBV11-2,TRBD1,TGTGCCAGCAGCTTAGAGTGGGACAGGTCCTACAATGAGCAGTTCTTC,CASSLEWDRSYNEQFF
TRBJ2-1,13,many,TRBV7-8,NA,TGTGCCAGCAGCTTCCAATTAGGCAATGAGCAGTTCTTC,CASSFQLGNEQFF
TRBJ2-1,16,NA,TRBV20-1,TRBD2,TGCAGTGTCGTCCGTCTTAGCGGGAGGCCTTACAATGAGCAGTTCTTC,CSVVRLSGRPYNEQFF
TRBJ2-1,16,NA,TRBV11-1,TRBD1,TGTGCCAGCAGCTCAGGGGACAGACAGCTTTTCGATGAGCAGTTCTTC,CASSSGDRQLFDEQFF
TRBJ1-1,13,many,TRBV7-2,NA,TGTGCCAGCAGCTCCCGACGGAACACTGAAGCTTTCTTT,CASSSRRNTEAFF
TRBJ1-5,14,few,TRBV28,TRBD1,TGTGCCAGCAACCCAGGGGGCAGCAATCAGCCCCAGCATTTT,CASNPGGSNQPQHF
TRBJ2-2,14,NA,TRBV29-1,NA,TGCAGCGTTGCCAGAGGGGTTAACACCGGGGAGCTGTTTTTT,CSVARGVNTGELFF
TRBJ1-6,15,NA,TRBV20-1,NA,TGCAGTGCTAGAGTATCCGGACGGTCAAATTCACCCCTCCACTTT,CSARVSGRSNSPLHF
TRBJ2-1,17,NA,TRBV27,NA,TGTGCCAGCAGTTTAATAAGGGGGGGGGCGCGCTACAATGAGCAGTTCTTC,CASSLIRGGARYNEQFF
TRBJ2-3,15,NA,TRBV10-3,TRBD2,TGTGCCATCAGTGAGGGACTAGCGGGAGTGGATACGCAGTATTTT,CAISEGLAGVDTQYF
TRBJ2-7,14,few,TRBV11-2,NA,TGTGCCAGCAGGTCCGGAGGGGGGGGGTACGAGCAGTACTTC,CASRSGGGGYEQYF
TRBJ2-3,12,many,TRBV2,NA,TGTGCCAGCAAGGAATCGGGTGATACGCAGTATTTT,CASKESGDTQYF
TRBJ2-2,14,few,TRBV7-6,NA,TGTGCCAGCAGCTTGGTCACGAGCACCGGGGAGCTGTTTTTT,CASSLVTSTGELFF
TRBJ1-5,13,NA,TRBV20-1,NA,TGCAGTGCTAGAGGAAGGGACACTCAGCCCCAGCATTTT,CSARGRDTQPQHF
TRBJ1-1,14,NA,TRBV10-3,NA,TGTGCCATCAGTGTGAGTCAGGGGAACACTGAAGCTTTCTTT,CAISVSQGNTEAFF
TRBJ2-1,16,NA,TRBV11-2,TRBD2,TGTGCCAGCAGCCCGCGAGGTAGCGGGCCACTCCATGAGCAGTTCTTC,CASSPRGSGPLHEQFF
TRBJ2-7,16,many,TRBV12-3/TRBV12-4,TRBD2,TGTGCCAGCAGAAAGTCTAGCGGGAGTTGGTCCTACGAGCAGTACTTC,CASRKSSGSWSYEQYF
TRBJ2-1,16,NA,TRBV3-1,TRBD2,TGTGCCAGCAGCCAATACGCGGGGGACCAATACAATGAGCAGTTCTTC,CASSQYAGDQYNEQFF
TRBJ2-3,19,NA,TRBV27,NA,TGTGCCAGCAGTTTCAGAACCGGTTGGCGGCCCCCTAGCACAGATACGCAGTATTTT,CASSFRTGWRPPSTDTQYF
TRBJ2-1,15,NA,TRBV7-6,TRBD2,TGTGCCAGCAGCCACGGGACTAGCGGGAGAGTTGAGCAGTTCTTC,CASSHGTSGRVEQFF
TRBJ1-5,12,NA,TRBV25-1,NA,TGTGCCAGCAGTGACGGACTCCGGCCCCAGCATTTT,CASSDGLRPQHF
TRBJ2-7,13,many,TRBV7-2,NA,TGTGCCAGCAGCTTGGACAGTGTCTACGAGCAGTACTTC,CASSLDSVYEQYF
TRBJ2-3,14,few,TRBV20-1,TRBD2,TGCAGTGCTATGAGACTAGCGGGAGCAGATACGCAGTATTTT,CSAMRLAGADTQYF
TRBJ1-2,11,NA,TRBV12-5,NA,TGTGCTAGTGGTTTGGTAGAGGGCTACACCTTC,CASGLVEGYTF
TRBJ2-2,16,NA,TRBV30,NA,TGTGCCTGGAGTGTCCCCTACCTAAAAGACACCGGGGAGCTGTTTTTT,CAWSVPYLKDTGELFF
TRBJ2-5,14,few,TRBV10-2,NA,TGCGCCAGCAGTGGAGGGCCAGTGCGAGAGACCCAGTACTTC,CASSGGPVRETQYF
TRBJ1-1,14,NA,TRBV5-1,NA,TGCGCCAGCAGTCCCGGGACCCTGAACACTGAAGCTTTCTTT,CASSPGTLNTEAFF
TRBJ1-5,15,NA,TRBV19,TRBD1,TGTGCCAGTAGCGACAGGGGGCAGCGCGATCAGCCCCAGCATTTT,CASSDRGQRDQPQHF
TRBJ2-1,16,NA,TRBV6-5,NA,TGTGCCAGCAGTTACTACCAAATGAAAAGGGGCAATGAGCAGTTCTTC,CASSYYQMKRGNEQFF
TRBJ1-5,15,many,TRBV7-2,NA,TGTGCCAGCAGCTTAGGGCAGGGAGGCCGTCAGCCCCAGCATTTT,CASSLGQGGRQPQHF
TRBJ2-5,18,few,TRBV4-3,TRBD1,TGCGCCAGCAGCCAAGACCCTCCCGGGACAGGGATCCAAGAGACCCAGTACTTC,CASSQDPPGTGIQETQYF
TRBJ1-2,11,NA,TRBV12-3/TRBV12-4,NA,TGTGCCAGCAGTTTTTTAAGAGGCTACACCTTC,CASSFLRGYTF
TRBJ2-1,14,NA,TRBV25-1,NA,TGTGCCAGCAGCGTACTGCGGGGAAACAATGAGCAGTTCTTC,CASSVLRGNNEQFF
TRBJ2-2,16,NA,TRBV5-4,NA,TGTGCCAGCAGCTGGGCCGGAGGGGGACGGCCCGGGGAGCTGTTTTTT,CASSWAGGGRPGELFF
TRBJ2-5,12,NA,TRBV19,TRBD2,TGTGCCAGTAGCGGGGGGACGGCGGCCCAGTACTTC,CASSGGTAAQYF